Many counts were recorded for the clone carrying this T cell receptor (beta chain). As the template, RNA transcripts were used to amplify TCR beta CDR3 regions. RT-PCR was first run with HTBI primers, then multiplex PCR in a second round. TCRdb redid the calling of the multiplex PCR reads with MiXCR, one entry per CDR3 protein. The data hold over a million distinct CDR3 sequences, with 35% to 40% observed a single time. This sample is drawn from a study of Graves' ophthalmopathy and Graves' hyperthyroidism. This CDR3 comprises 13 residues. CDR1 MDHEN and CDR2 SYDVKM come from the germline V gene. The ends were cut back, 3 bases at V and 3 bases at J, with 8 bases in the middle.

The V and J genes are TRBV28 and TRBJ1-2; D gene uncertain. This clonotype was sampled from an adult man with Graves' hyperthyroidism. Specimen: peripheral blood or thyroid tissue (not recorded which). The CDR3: CASSLGQHYGYTF. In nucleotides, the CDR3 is TGTGCCAGCAGTTTGGGCCAGCACTATGGCTACACCTTC.